The present T cell receptor (beta chain) was sequenced within a study of cytomegalovirus exposure and HLA in healthy donors. This clone was recorded a few times. V lost 5 bases, J lost 10 bases, and 12 bases lay in between. Germline values: CDR1 MGHDK, CDR2 SYGVNS. This CDR3 has 12 residues. Assay: immunoSEQ multiplex PCR; the TCRdb copy retains only in-frame clones and omits some. This sample has fewer than 150,000 clones, with about 90% found just once. The source is a man aged 25-40 years in good health and CMV-seronegative. The sequencing input was PBMCs. The chain links TRBV25-1 to TRBJ2-1, with D perhaps TRBD1 (6 bases). The CDR3 nucleotides are TGTGCCAGCAGTAAACAGGGATACGAGCAGTTCTTC. This codes for CASSKQGYEQFF.